This is a list of T cell receptor beta chains from one sample in a study of T-cell memory formation after mild COVID-19. TCRdb independently ran MiXCR on the 5' RACE reads; one entry per CDR3 protein. Of 200,000 to 300,000 distinct CDR3 sequences in the sample, approximately 9% were seen once. The sample was PBMCs or a T cell subset sorted from them (not recorded which). Receptors originate from a man between 18 and 29 years old who had mild COVID-19 (a few samples of this study predate the infection). Cell type and time point are not known. Each CDR3 is given with its conserved first and last residue. A D gene is named only where the DNA matches it firmly. Size values are once, few and many counts, or a class for expanded clones, and some rows have none.

D: NA; size: few; V: TRBV11-2; J: TRBJ2-7; DNA: TGTGCCAGCAGCTTAATAGGGGGTGTCTACGAGCAGTACTTC; CDR3: CASSLIGGVYEQYF
D: NA; size: few; V: TRBV6-5; J: TRBJ1-6; DNA: TGTGCCAGCAGTTACGTGGACAATTCACCCCTCCACTTT; CDR3: CASSYVDNSPLHF
D: NA; size: many; V: TRBV20-1; J: TRBJ2-4; DNA: TGCAGTGCTAGAGAGATCACCAAAAACATTCAGTACTTC; CDR3: CSAREITKNIQYF
D: NA; size: NA; V: TRBV12-3/TRBV12-4; J: TRBJ2-5; DNA: TGTGCCAGCAGTTTGGACGTAGAACAAGAGACCCAGTACTTC; CDR3: CASSLDVEQETQYF
D: TRBD1; size: NA; V: TRBV28; J: TRBJ1-1; DNA: TGTGCCAGCAGTTCCCCCGGACAGGGAATCACTGAAGCTTTCTTT; CDR3: CASSSPGQGITEAFF
D: NA; size: NA; V: TRBV6-5; J: TRBJ2-6; DNA: TGTGCCAGCAGTATACAGGGACCGACCTACTCTGGGGCCAACGTCCTGACTTTC; CDR3: CASSIQGPTYSGANVLTF
D: NA; size: few; V: TRBV18; J: TRBJ1-6; DNA: TGTGCCAGCCGGGCGGACCAGGATTCACCCCTCCACTTT; CDR3: CASRADQDSPLHF
D: NA; size: once; V: TRBV3-1; J: TRBJ2-3; DNA: TGTGCCAGCAGCCAAGTGGGGGTTCTCCGGGCGCAGTATTTT; CDR3: CASSQVGVLRAQYF
D: TRBD1; size: NA; V: TRBV19; J: TRBJ1-2; DNA: TGTGCCAGTAGTGCAGGACAGGACAACTATGGCTACACCTTC; CDR3: CASSAGQDNYGYTF
D: NA; size: NA; V: TRBV3-1; J: TRBJ2-3; DNA: TGTGCCAGCAGCCATGGACCGGAGGGGGCAGATACGCAGTATTTT; CDR3: CASSHGPEGADTQYF
D: TRBD2; size: few; V: TRBV20-1; J: TRBJ2-3; DNA: TGCAGTGCTAGACCCCTAGCGGGGAACACAGATACGCAGTATTTT; CDR3: CSARPLAGNTDTQYF
D: NA; size: few; V: TRBV6-2/TRBV6-3; J: TRBJ1-6; DNA: TGTGCCAGCAGTACTACACACGCACCCCTCCACTTT; CDR3: CASSTTHAPLHF
D: NA; size: few; V: TRBV24-1; J: TRBJ1-5; DNA: TGTGCCACCAGTGCTGGGGGATGGCCCCAGCATTTT; CDR3: CATSAGGWPQHF
D: TRBD1; size: few; V: TRBV5-4; J: TRBJ2-7; DNA: TGTGCCAGCAGCAGGGGACAGGGAGTATCCTACGAGCAGTACTTC; CDR3: CASSRGQGVSYEQYF
D: NA; size: few; V: TRBV9; J: TRBJ1-1; DNA: TGTGCCAGCAGCGTAGAAGTGAACACTGAAGCTTTCTTT; CDR3: CASSVEVNTEAFF
D: TRBD1; size: NA; V: TRBV12-3/TRBV12-4; J: TRBJ2-3; DNA: TGTGCCAGCAGTTTAGCAGGGGGCCGGAGCGCAGATACGCAGTATTTT; CDR3: CASSLAGGRSADTQYF
D: TRBD2; size: many; V: TRBV6-6; J: TRBJ2-3; DNA: TGTGCCAGCAGTGACTCAACTAGCGGGGGGGCTGATACGCAGTATTTT; CDR3: CASSDSTSGGADTQYF
D: TRBD1; size: few; V: TRBV6-2/TRBV6-3; J: TRBJ2-1; DNA: TGTGCCAGCAGTACACAGGGGGTCTATGAGCAGTTCTTC; CDR3: CASSTQGVYEQFF
D: NA; size: NA; V: TRBV7-2; J: TRBJ2-3; DNA: TGTGCCAGCGTCCGGGACGGAAGCACAGATACGCAGTATTTT; CDR3: CASVRDGSTDTQYF
D: TRBD1; size: NA; V: TRBV6-5; J: TRBJ1-2; DNA: TGTGCCAGCAGTTACTTAGGACAGGGCTATGGCTACACCTTC; CDR3: CASSYLGQGYGYTF
D: NA; size: NA; V: TRBV5-1; J: TRBJ2-7; DNA: TGCGCCAGCAGCTTGGAATGGGCACAATACGAGCAGTACTTC; CDR3: CASSLEWAQYEQYF
D: NA; size: NA; V: TRBV7-2; J: TRBJ2-7; DNA: TGTGCCAGCAGCTTCCAGGGGCTAGCCCACTACGAGCAGTACTTC; CDR3: CASSFQGLAHYEQYF
D: NA; size: NA; V: TRBV28; J: TRBJ1-2; DNA: TGTGCCAGCAGTTTACGGGGATGGTACGGCTACACCTTC; CDR3: CASSLRGWYGYTF
D: NA; size: NA; V: TRBV20-1; J: TRBJ1-2; DNA: TGCAGTGGACTCCGAGATAAGGATGGCTACACCTTC; CDR3: CSGLRDKDGYTF
D: NA; size: NA; V: TRBV15; J: TRBJ2-3; DNA: TGTGCCACCAGCAGAGGAGGGGGTATGGGAGATACGCAGTATTTT; CDR3: CATSRGGGMGDTQYF
D: TRBD1; size: NA; V: TRBV20-1; J: TRBJ1-3; DNA: TGCAGTGCCGACAGGGGAAATGGAAACACCATATATTTT; CDR3: CSADRGNGNTIYF
D: NA; size: few; V: TRBV10-3; J: TRBJ2-2; DNA: TGTGCCATCAGTGCGTCACAGGGATCGAACACCGGGGAGCTGTTTTTT; CDR3: CAISASQGSNTGELFF